This T cell receptor beta chain was sequenced in a study of CD8 T cells in Susac syndrome. cDNA came from roughly 0.47 to 1 ug RNA primed by random hexamers. MiXCR, applied by TCRdb to the immunoSEQ multiplex PCR reads, yields one record per CDR3 protein. Here the sample spans 65,000 to 90,000 distinct CDR3 sequences, about 95% being singletons. Germline loops: CDR1 SGHNT, CDR2 YYREEE (reference sequence). V was shortened by 4 bases and J by 6 bases, with 16 bases between the two germline ends. The CDR3 has 14 amino acids. The sequence came from a human donor with multiple sclerosis. The genes are TRBV5-4 and TRBJ1-2; possible D gene TRBD1, 6 bases. Sequenced material: CD8+ T cells from PBMCs. CDR3 in DNA: TGTGCCAGCAGCCGCCCGGGAGGGGGTAATGGCTACACCTTC. Translation: CASSRPGGGNGYTF. Complete variable domain (other parts from reference TRBV5-4 and TRBJ1-2): ETGVTQSPTHLIKTRGQQVTLRCSSQSGHNTVSWYQQALGQGPQFIFQYYREEENGRGNFPPRFSGLQFPNYSSELNVNALELDDSALYLCASSRPGGGNGYTFGSGTRLTVV.